The clone carrying this T cell receptor (beta chain) appeared once. Its target is unknown. The CDR3 length is 15 residues. V gave up 6 bases and J gave up 4 bases; unmatched junction bases: 12. Germline CDR1 DFQATT, CDR2 SNEGSKA (reference sequence). This entry belongs to a study of human T cells and chemical hapten exposure. Turning to the study itself: Chiefly women, the patients showed alopecia areata, totalis or universalis. General study results and limits: After DPC sensitization, TCRs above 1 in 1000 frequency showed no change. Significantly more large CDR3 similarity clusters arose among expanded TCRs than among controls.

Time point specified: pre-sensitization, week 0. This sample's treatment: therapeutic diphenylcyclopropenone sensitization with weekly scalp DPC. TCRdb passed the RACE reads through MiXCR, listing each CDR3 protein once. The data contain about 260,000 distinct CDR3 sequences, over 8% of them singletons. This clonotype was sampled from a woman between 35 and 50 years old with alopecia areata. Some clones in this sample may be carry-over from other donors' samples. The source was whole blood, collected in connection with sensitization to the hapten diphenylcyclopropenone (DPC). V usage is TRBV20-1 and J usage is TRBJ2-3; the match to TRBD2 covers 8 bases. CDR3 sequence reads: CSAIGPGGLADTQYF. Here the CDR3 DNA reads TGCAGTGCGATTGGGCCGGGAGGGCTGGCAGATACGCAGTATTTT.